The sequence of this T cell receptor (beta chain) was determined in a study of CD8+ T cells in alopecia areata. Study background: Treated individuals took tofacitinib by mouth, 5 to 10 mg twice daily.

With respect to this clone: Its target is unknown.

The authors extracted RNA and reverse transcribed it into cDNA as the sequencing template. The assay was immunoSEQ multiplex PCR, and TCRdb's table has in-frame clones only and misses some. This repertoire shows about 150,000 clones, roughly 50% found once; its top ten account for around a sixth. The treatment: oral pan-JAK inhibitor, 5-10 mg twice daily. The investigators collected lesional scalp punch biopsies and peripheral blood from alopecia areata patients. Germline CDR1 and CDR2: MNHEY and SMNVEV (reference sequence). The CDR3 is made up of 16 amino acids. J was trimmed by 0 bases and V by 5 bases; bases with no gene match: 8. Study results and caveats: Relative to mice, TCR sharing across patients was less clear, a difference possibly HLA-related. A great number of expanded lesional clones endured in scalp and blood during tofacitinib.

This sample comprised CD8+ T cells sorted from blood, obtained at week 4, from a patient treated with tofacitinib. V is TRBV27 and J is TRBJ1-1; TRBD1 aligns across 8 bases. This TCR derives from a human donor with alopecia areata. In DNA form, the CDR3 reads TGTGCCAGCAGTCCGTCGACAGGGGAATTGAACACTGAAGCTTTCTTT. It codes for CASSPSTGELNTEAFF.